This T cell receptor beta chain is from a study of shared clonotypes between healthy human individuals. General observations from the study: The study found lower generation probabilities in non-shared clonotypes than in those shared by all four donors.

Naive-designated CD8 cells lacked CD45RO, were positively enriched for CCR7, and omitted terminally differentiated effector memory CD45RA+ cells. Assay used: immunoSEQ multiplex PCR; TCRdb lists only in-frame clones, some missing. The table lists about 2.1 million clones, over 85% of them singletons. Germline V gene data show CDR1 as SEHNR and CDR2 as FQNEAQ (reference sequence). Trimming cost V 4 bases and J 6 bases, with 13 bases left between them. The CDR3 contains 14 residues. Notes on this clone: Antigen specificity is unknown.

Sequencing used naive CD8+ T cells from PBMCs. This sequence originates from a man aged 18 to 29 in good health. Some clones in this sample may be carry-over from other donors' samples. The rearrangement links TRBV7-9 to TRBJ1-5; D unclear. The CDR3 spells CASSSTRSSQPQHF. The CDR3 nucleotides read TGTGCCAGCAGCTCCACCCGGTCCAGTCAGCCCCAGCATTTT.